This T cell receptor (beta chain) is drawn from a study of T cell repertoires in cytomegalovirus infection. Study background: Public signatures in TCR beta pointed to CMV infection and matching HLA type.

The length of the CDR3 is 15 residues. With 3 bases clipped from V and 3 bases from J, the junction kept 5 bases outside the gene matches. CDR1 KGHDR and CDR2 SFDVKD come from the germline V gene. Study findings and constraints: The study found HLA-C-restricted CMV-specific TCR beta clonotypes dominating the ex vivo response.

TCRdb independently ran MiXCR on the reads; one entry per CDR3 protein. The sample lists some 400,000 distinct CDR3 sequences; 31% were seen once. This clonotype has a handful of counts. Its antigen remains unknown. The specimen sequenced was PBMCs. This chain joins TRBV24-1 and TRBJ1-1, with 8 bases lining up with TRBD1. The sequence was obtained from a human donor in good health (CMV status not recorded). Some clones in this sample may be carry-over from other donors' samples. CDR3 nucleotides: TGTGCCACCAGTGATCCCAGGGGGCCGGACACTGAAGCTTTCTTT. It encodes CATSDPRGPDTEAFF.